This T cell receptor (beta chain) was identified in a study of cytomegalovirus exposure and HLA in healthy donors. At the level of the study: Assignment to the Caucasian-associated ancestry cluster applied to more than 75% of the approximately 360 genotyped donors.

Germline lookup yields CDR1 LNHDA and CDR2 SQIVND (reference sequence). The CDR3 is made up of 15 amino acids. The germline V and J ends were trimmed by 4 bases and 4 bases, with 16 bases remaining between them. As concerns this clone: What it binds is not known.

General study points: Confirmation in vitro established that three CMV-associated chains were specific for CMV antigens.

Amplification used 60 Vbeta primers and 13 Jbeta primers. The method was immunoSEQ multiplex PCR; TCRdb's version includes in-frame clones alone and lacks a portion of them. This sample has about 120,000 clones, with under 80% found just once. The receptor's source is a man aged 60-69 years in good health and CMV-seropositive. The V and J genes are TRBV19 and TRBJ2-5, with D unresolved. Specimen: PBMCs. In nucleotides, the CDR3 is TGTGCCAGTAGTACCTCCCCCCGGGTAGGAGAGACCCAGTACTTC. Translated, it gives CASSTSPRVGETQYF.